Each of the 24 T cell receptor beta chains below was sequenced from the same sample in a study of CD8 T cells in Susac syndrome. It was with random hexamers that about 0.45 to 1 ug RNA was reverse transcribed. Via MiXCR, TCRdb re-called the immunoSEQ multiplex PCR reads, giving one row per CDR3 protein. This sample has some 110,000 distinct CDR3 sequences; approximately 96% occur once, and the top ten carry 0.087%. Sequencing input: CD4+ T cells from PBMCs. All receptors come from a human donor in good health.

This CDR3 is CASSLSRQTNTEAFF. The CDR3 region has the DNA TGTGCCAGCAGCCTATCTCGGCAAACGAACACTGAAGCTTTCTTT. This chain connects TRBV3-1 to TRBJ1-1; unclear D gene. The V end lost 4 bases, the J end lost 1 base, and 13 bases lay between the germline ends. The CDR3 spans 15 residues. From germline, CDR1 is LGHDT and CDR2 YNNKEL (reference sequence).

The chain employs TRBV19 and TRBJ2-7; tentatively, D is TRBD1 or TRBD2 (5 bases each). The CDR3 spans 14 residues. CDR1 and CDR2 (germline): LNHDA, SQIVND (reference sequence). V was pared by 7 bases and J by 2 bases, with 15 bases between. The CDR3 here is CASKGTTSAYEQYF. The CDR3 DNA follows: TGTGCCAGTAAAGGGACGACGTCGGCCTACGAGCAGTACTTC.

The V and J genes are TRBV7-9 and TRBJ1-2; tentatively, D is TRBD1 (5 bases). Germline V gene lookup returns CDR1 SEHNR and CDR2 FQNEAQ (reference sequence). The CDR3 spans 13 residues. V shed 1 base and J shed 6 bases, with 9 bases lying between them. The CDR3 coding sequence is TGTGCCAGCAGCTTAGGGGACCCCCATGGCTACACCTTC. This sequence encodes CASSLGDPHGYTF.

This chain links TRBV12-3 or TRBV12-4 with TRBJ2-7, with TRBD2 matching over 14 bases. The CDR3 extends over 15 amino acids. Trimming at V came to 2 bases and at J to 7 bases, leaving 4 bases not matched to a gene. DNA for the CDR3: TGTGCCAGCAGTTTATCGGGACTAGCGGGGGTTGAGCAGTACTTC. This translates into CASSLSGLAGVEQYF.

This clonotype came up once. The chain couples TRBV7-6 to TRBJ1-1; 11 bases are a match to TRBD1. V was clipped by 1 base and J by 5 bases; unmatched bases: 6. The CDR3 runs to 16 residues. Germline loops: CDR1 SGHVS, CDR2 FNYEAQ. The CDR3 bases are TGTGCCAGCAGCTTAGGGGGACAGGGGGTTGTTACTGAAGCTTTCTTT. Amino acid sequence: CASSLGGQGVVTEAFF.

The chain has TRBV5-1 and TRBJ2-7; perhaps TRBD2 as D (5 bases). Trimming pared 0 bases from V and 3 bases from J, leaving 10 bases between. The CDR3 is 14 amino acids. CDR1 and CDR2 from the germline V gene are SGHRS and YFSETQ. CDR3 coding DNA: TGCGCCAGCAGCTTGGTGGGAGCTGACTACGAGCAGTACTTC. Protein: CASSLVGADYEQYF. Together with reference TRBV5-1 and TRBJ2-7, the CDR3 gives the full variable domain: KAGVTQTPRYLIKTRGQQVTLSCSPISGHRSVSWYQQTPGQGLQFLFEYFSETQRNKGNFPGRFSGRQFSNSRSEMNVSTLELGDSALYLCASSLVGADYEQYFGPGTRLTVT.

V usage is TRBV3-1 and J usage is TRBJ1-2, with 9 positions matching TRBD1. The J segment lost 8 bases and the V segment lost 0 bases, leaving 7 bases of the junction unmatched. CDR1 is LGHDT and CDR2 is YNNKEL in the germline V gene (reference sequence). The CDR3 extends over 15 amino acids. The CDR3 sequence is CASSQDPTGGTGYTF. CDR3 sequence (DNA): TGTGCCAGCAGCCAAGACCCTACAGGGGGCACAGGCTACACCTTC.

This chain connects TRBV30 to TRBJ2-1, with 8 bases aligning to TRBD1. Trimming took 6 bases from V and 12 from J; bases not matched to a gene: 13. CDR1 GTSNPN and CDR2 SVGIG come from the germline V gene (reference sequence). This CDR3 region has 13 residues. The CDR3 loop is CACDLSGRGRQFF. Written as DNA, the CDR3 is TGTGCCTGTGACTTAAGCGGCAGGGGGCGGCAGTTCTTC.

The chain uses TRBV19 and TRBJ2-1, with 11 bases fitting TRBD2. The V gene end was trimmed by 8 bases and the J gene end by 5 bases; junction bases not matched to a gene: 5. The CDR3 totals 14 residues. Germline V gene data show CDR1 as LNHDA and CDR2 as SQIVND (reference sequence). CDR3 protein: CASRGLAGHNEQFF. The CDR3 coding sequence is TGTGCCAGTCGAGGACTAGCGGGCCACAATGAGCAGTTCTTC.

This clonotype has a single count. The rearrangement uses TRBV9 and TRBJ2-7; 8 nucleotides align to TRBD2. The junction had 9 bases not matched to a gene; V was cut back by 4 bases and J by 6 bases. Germline CDR1 SGDLS, CDR2 YYNGEE. This CDR3 is 14 amino acids long. The DNA of the CDR3 is TGTGCCAGCAGCATCAAAAGCGGGAGTGGCGAGCAGTACTTC. This translates into CASSIKSGSGEQYF.

V gene TRBV7-2 combines with J gene TRBJ2-7; 8 bases agree with TRBD1. Germline loops: CDR1 SGHTA, CDR2 FQGNSA. CDR3 length equals 15 residues. Losses at the gene ends were 5 bases for V and 1 base for J; bases not matched to a gene: 7. Written as DNA, the CDR3 is TGTGCCAGCAGCCATAACCACAGGGGGTCCTACGAGCAGTACTTC. Its translation: CASSHNHRGSYEQYF.

This clonotype was observed a few times. The genes are TRBV9 and TRBJ2-3; D perhaps matches TRBD1 (5 bases). Trimming pared 0 bases from V and 3 bases from J, leaving 26 bases between. CDR1 is SGDLS, CDR2 YYNGEE, per germline. This CDR3 has 20 amino acids. The DNA of the CDR3 is TGTGCCAGCAGCGTAGGAAGGGGTGAATGGGTCGGCTGGGGTACAGATACGCAGTATTTT. Protein product: CASSVGRGEWVGWGTDTQYF.

The V call is TRBV7-2, the J call TRBJ2-4, with TRBD2 matching 11 bases. The V and J ends lost 3 bases and 3 bases, in that order; junction bases with no gene match: 7. Germline CDR1 and CDR2: SGHTA and FQGNSA. CDR3 length equals 17 residues. The CDR3 region has the DNA TGTGCCAGCAGCTTTACTAGCGGGAGCGGCGGCAAAAACATTCAGTACTTC. This gives the protein CASSFTSGSGGKNIQYF.

The rearrangement uses TRBV9 and TRBJ2-7; TRBD2 matches at 7 bases. Unmatched junction bases numbered 7, after V lost 4 bases and J lost 6 bases. CDR3 length: 13 residues. Germline V lookup: CDR1 SGDLS, CDR2 YYNGEE. In DNA, the CDR3 is TGTGCCAGCAGCCGGCGATCTAGCGGCGAGCAGTACTTC. Protein product: CASSRRSSGEQYF.

V and J are TRBV7-6 and TRBJ2-7, with 14 bases that match TRBD2. Trimming took 5 bases from V and 5 from J; bases not matched to a gene: 5. The CDR3 sequence is 15 residues long. Germline V gene lookup returns CDR1 SGHVS and CDR2 FNYEAQ. This CDR3 reads CASSPGTSGSHEQYF. The CDR3 DNA is TGTGCCAGCAGCCCCGGGACTAGCGGGAGCCACGAGCAGTACTTC.

This chain joins TRBV12-3 or TRBV12-4 and TRBJ2-3, with 11 bases lining up with TRBD2. J was trimmed by 6 bases and V by 5 bases; bases with no gene match: 10. CDR3 length: 16 amino acids. In DNA form, the CDR3 reads TGTGCCAGCAGTCCTGTTAGCGGGAGGGCCTTGGATACGCAGTATTTT. Residues: CASSPVSGRALDTQYF.

The CDR3 nucleotides read TGCAGTGCTAGAAGGCAGGGGGCCAGCCTAGCCAAAAACATTCAGTACTTC. Translation: CSARRQGASLAKNIQYF. The genes are TRBV20-1 and TRBJ2-4; 8 nucleotides agree with TRBD1. The CDR3 sequence is 17 residues long. J was trimmed by 0 bases and V by 2 bases; bases with no gene match: 9. Looked up from germline, CDR1 is DFQATT and CDR2 is SNEGSKA (reference sequence).

V usage is TRBV29-1 and J usage is TRBJ2-2; 7 bases align to TRBD1. The CDR3 contains 15 residues. The J segment lost 4 bases and the V segment lost 5 bases, leaving 10 bases of the junction unmatched. CDR1 and CDR2 from the germline V gene are SQVTM and ANQGSEA. This chain's CDR3 is CSVKKRDSTTGELFF. CDR3 nucleotide sequence: TGCAGCGTTAAAAAAAGGGACAGCACCACCGGGGAGCTGTTTTTT.

The rearrangement links TRBV3-1 to TRBJ2-5; a weak D match, TRBD2 (5 bases). The CDR3 consists of 16 residues. Germline V gene sequence: CDR1 LGHDT, CDR2 YNNKEL (reference sequence). Trimming removed 4 bases at V and 4 bases at J, with 19 bases between. The CDR3 DNA follows: TGTGCCAGCAGCCCTCGGACCGGGATAAGAGGAGAGACCCAGTACTTC. The encoded protein is CASSPRTGIRGETQYF.

CDR3 protein: CASSSPTDTQYF. The CDR3 DNA reads TGTGCCAGCAGTTCGCCCACAGATACGCAGTATTTT. V usage is TRBV25-1 and J usage is TRBJ2-3, with unresolved D. There are 12 residues in the CDR3. Germline CDR1 MGHDK, CDR2 SYGVNS. The V end lost 5 bases, the J end lost 2 bases, and 5 bases lay between the germline ends.

V and J are TRBV20-1 and TRBJ2-3; D is unclear. The V end was cut by 1 base, the J end by 6 bases, with 14 bases between. Per germline, CDR1 DFQATT and CDR2 SNEGSKA (reference sequence). The CDR3 consists of 14 residues. The CDR3 loop reads CSARVARRRDTQYF. The CDR3 bases are TGCAGTGCTAGAGTAGCACGAAGACGGGATACGCAGTATTTT.

This clonotype has just a few counts. The rearrangement links TRBV27 to TRBJ2-7; D is uncertain. The germline gives CDR1 MNHEY, CDR2 SMNVEV (reference sequence). The length of the CDR3 is 11 residues. Trimming took off 6 bases at V and 0 bases at J, with 3 bases between the two ends. The CDR3 reads CASSLSYEQYF. In DNA form, the CDR3 reads TGTGCCAGCAGCCTCTCCTACGAGCAGTACTTC.

The chain is built from TRBV10-3 and TRBJ1-2; 8 nucleotides match TRBD1. This CDR3 comprises 15 residues. Trimming removed 7 bases from V and 3 bases from J; junction bases left unmatched: 10. Germline CDR1 reads ENHRY; CDR2 reads SYGVKD. The CDR3 sequence: CAIKPEGQADYGYTF. CDR3 DNA: TGTGCCATCAAGCCGGAGGGACAGGCAGACTATGGCTACACCTTC.

The V gene is TRBV20-1, the J gene TRBJ2-3; 10 nucleotides line up with TRBD2. CDR3 length: 18 amino acids. The junction had 12 bases not matched to a gene; V was cut back by 0 bases and J by 3 bases. The germline CDR1 and CDR2 sequences are DFQATT and SNEGSKA (reference sequence). CDR3 region: CSARDRLGSGRGTDTQYF. The CDR3 nucleotides are TGCAGTGCTAGAGATCGGCTCGGGAGCGGGAGGGGTACAGATACGCAGTATTTT.